What follows describes a single T cell receptor (beta chain). Its antigen is currently unknown. There are 16 residues in the CDR3. Trimming took off 2 bases at V and 0 bases at J, with 14 bases between the two ends. In germline, CDR1 is MNHEY, CDR2 SVGAGI. TCRdb keeps only in-frame clones here, not all; method: immunoSEQ multiplex PCR. This sample has more than 95,000 clones, with 90% found just once. This specimen comes from a study of graft-versus-host responses after intestinal transplantation. Background on the study: Recipients underwent multivisceral, liver-intestinal, or isolated intestinal transplants.

General study results and limits: GvH clones occurred in recipient marrow; some first appeared in ileum or blood.

This chain joins TRBV6-5 and TRBJ2-7, with a tentative D call TRBD1 (6 bases). This receptor was obtained from a human donor who received an intestinal transplant. Specimen: unstimulated CD4+ T cells sorted from spleen or lymph node cells, collected before intestinal transplant. The CDR3: CASSYIPTGVSYEQYF. CDR3 DNA sequence: TGTGCCAGCAGTTACATCCCGACAGGTGTCTCCTACGAGCAGTACTTC.